This T cell receptor beta chain appears in the sequencing data of a study of technical replicates of blood from several donors. Trimming cost V 5 bases and J 1 base, with 14 bases left between them. The CDR3 is made up of 16 amino acids. The germline gives CDR1 LGHNA, CDR2 YSLEER. Profiled with immunoSEQ multiplex PCR; TCRdb holds only in-frame clones, not every one. The table has about 63,000 clones, more than 75% seen once. The source is a human donor in good health. Some clones in this sample may be carry-over from other donors' samples. The sample comprised PBMCs. The chain joins TRBV4-3 to TRBJ1-4; D not resolved. The CDR3: CASSKTATITNEKLFF. In DNA form, the CDR3 reads TGCGCCAGCAGCAAAACAGCAACGATAACTAATGAAAAACTGTTTTTT.